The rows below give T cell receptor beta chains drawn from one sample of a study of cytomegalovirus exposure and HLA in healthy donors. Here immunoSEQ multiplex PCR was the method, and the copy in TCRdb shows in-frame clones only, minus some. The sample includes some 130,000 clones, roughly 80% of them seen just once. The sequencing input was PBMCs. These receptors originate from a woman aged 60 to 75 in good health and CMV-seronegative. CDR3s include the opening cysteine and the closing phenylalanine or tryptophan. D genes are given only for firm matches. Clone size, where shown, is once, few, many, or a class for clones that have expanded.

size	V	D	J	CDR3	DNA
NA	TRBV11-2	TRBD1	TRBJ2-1	CASSLTTGNNEQFF	TGTGCCAGCAGCTTAACGACAGGGAACAATGAGCAGTTCTTC
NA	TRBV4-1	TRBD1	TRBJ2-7	CASSQDGTGDYEQYF	TGCGCCAGCAGCCAAGATGGGACAGGGGACTACGAGCAGTACTTC
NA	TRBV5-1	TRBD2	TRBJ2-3	CAGSLGTTRDTQYF	TGCGCCGGCAGCCTAGGGACTACCAGAGATACGCAGTATTTT
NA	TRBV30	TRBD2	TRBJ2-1	CAWSVRPPTSGSYNEQFF	TGTGCCTGGAGTGTACGTCCCCCGACTAGCGGGTCCTACAATGAGCAGTTCTTC
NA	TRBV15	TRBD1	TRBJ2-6	CATSRLDRGNGANVLTF	TGTGCCACCAGCAGACTCGACAGGGGGAATGGGGCCAACGTCCTGACTTTC
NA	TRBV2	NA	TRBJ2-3	CASRPYGGARGTDTQYF	TGTGCCAGCAGACCATATGGGGGGGCGCGGGGCACAGATACGCAGTATTTT
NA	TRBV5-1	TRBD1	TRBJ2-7	CASSETGGRYEQYF	TGCGCCAGCAGCGAAACAGGGGGCCGATACGAGCAGTACTTC
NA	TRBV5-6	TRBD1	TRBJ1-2	CASSPDPTGDYGYTF	TGTGCCAGCAGCCCGGACCCGACAGGGGACTATGGCTACACCTTC
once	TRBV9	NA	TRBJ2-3	CASSVGGSGSTDTQYF	TGTGCCAGCAGCGTAGGGGGTAGCGGAAGCACAGATACGCAGTATTTT
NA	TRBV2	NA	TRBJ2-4	CASSERRGIAKNIQYF	TGTGCCAGCAGTGAACGGAGGGGTATAGCCAAAAACATTCAGTACTTC
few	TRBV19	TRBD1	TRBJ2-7	CASSPGQGYYEQYF	TGTGCCAGTAGTCCAGGACAGGGGTACTACGAGCAGTACTTC
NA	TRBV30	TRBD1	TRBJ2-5	CAWDGQGWFRETQYF	TGTGCCTGGGATGGACAGGGTTGGTTTCGGGAGACCCAGTACTTC
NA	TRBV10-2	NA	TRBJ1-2	CASSVQGASYGYTF	TGCGCCAGCAGCGTCCAGGGTGCGAGCTATGGCTACACCTTC
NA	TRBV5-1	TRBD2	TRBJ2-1	CASSLVFRGSRYNEQFF	TGCGCCAGCAGCTTGGTGTTTCGCGGGAGCCGCTACAATGAGCAGTTCTTC
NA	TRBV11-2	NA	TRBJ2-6	CASSLVVQAGANVLTF	TGTGCCAGCAGCTTAGTTGTCCAGGCTGGGGCCAACGTCCTGACTTTC
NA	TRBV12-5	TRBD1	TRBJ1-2	CASGLEGTGDGYTF	TGTGCTAGTGGTTTGGAGGGGACAGGGGATGGCTACACCTTC
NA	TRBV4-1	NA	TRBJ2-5	CASSQGGVGETQYF	TGCGCCAGCAGCCAAGGGGGGGTGGGGGAGACCCAGTACTTC
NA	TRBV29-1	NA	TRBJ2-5	CSVAASGQGETQYF	TGCAGCGTTGCGGCTAGCGGTCAGGGGGAGACCCAGTACTTC
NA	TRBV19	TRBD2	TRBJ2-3	CASSISGLPPDTQYF	TGTGCCAGTAGTATCTCGGGACTACCACCAGATACGCAGTATTTT
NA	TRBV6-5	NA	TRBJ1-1	CASSYSSHLNTEAFF	TGTGCCAGCAGTTACTCGTCGCACTTGAACACTGAAGCTTTCTTT
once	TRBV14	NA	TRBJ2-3	CASSQDGYTQYF	TGTGCCAGCAGCCAAGACGGGTATACGCAGTATTTT
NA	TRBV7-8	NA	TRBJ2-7	CASSLGAEQYF	TGTGCCAGCAGCTTAGGAGCCGAGCAGTACTTC
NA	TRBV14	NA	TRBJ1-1	CASGYDRNTEAFF	TGTGCCAGCGGCTATGACAGGAACACTGAAGCTTTCTTT
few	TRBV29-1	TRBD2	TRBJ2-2	CSATSGRRTGELFF	TGCAGCGCAACTAGCGGGAGGAGGACCGGGGAGCTGTTTTTT
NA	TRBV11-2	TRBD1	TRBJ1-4	CASSIRTGATNEKLFF	TGTGCCAGCAGCATAAGGACAGGGGCGACTAATGAAAAACTGTTTTTT
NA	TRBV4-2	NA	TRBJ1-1	CASSQREGAGNTEAFF	TGTGCCAGCAGCCAAAGGGAGGGCGCGGGGAACACTGAAGCTTTCTTT
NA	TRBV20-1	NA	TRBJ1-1	CSAWQNTEAFF	TGCAGTGCCTGGCAGAACACTGAAGCTTTCTTT
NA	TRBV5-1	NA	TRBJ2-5	CASSHAETQYF	TGCGCCAGCAGCCACGCGGAGACCCAGTACTTC
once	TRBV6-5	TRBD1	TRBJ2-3	CASSSRQGITDTQYF	TGTGCCAGCAGTTCTCGACAGGGAATCACAGATACGCAGTATTTT
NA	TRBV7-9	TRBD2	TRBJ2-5	CASSLGTSGSPQETQYF	TGTGCCAGCAGCTTAGGTACTAGCGGGAGCCCCCAAGAGACCCAGTACTTC
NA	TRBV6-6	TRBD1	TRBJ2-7	CASSLPTGVHEQYF	TGTGCCAGCAGTCTTCCGACAGGGGTCCACGAGCAGTACTTC
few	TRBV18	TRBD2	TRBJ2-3	CASSRDVAGGPSTDTQYF	TGTGCCAGCTCACGTGATGTAGCGGGGGGCCCTAGCACAGATACGCAGTATTTT
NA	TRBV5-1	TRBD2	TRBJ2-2	CASSLVLAGADTGELFF	TGCGCCAGCAGCTTAGTACTAGCGGGAGCGGACACCGGGGAGCTGTTTTTT
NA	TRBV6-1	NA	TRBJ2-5	CASSNTRTGKETQYF	TGTGCCAGCAGTAACACCCGGACCGGGAAAGAGACCCAGTACTTC
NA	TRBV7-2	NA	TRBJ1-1	CASSWSARMNTEAFF	TGTGCCAGCAGCTGGTCAGCTAGAATGAACACTGAAGCTTTCTTT
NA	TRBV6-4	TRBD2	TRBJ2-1	CASSDSFRAGVDYNEQFF	TGTGCCAGCAGTGACTCGTTTAGGGCGGGAGTCGACTACAATGAGCAGTTCTTC
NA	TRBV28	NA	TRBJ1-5	CASTRSGTQNQPQHF	TGTGCCAGCACCAGATCCGGGACACAAAATCAGCCCCAGCATTTT
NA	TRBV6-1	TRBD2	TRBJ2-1	CASSEGRASGRGNEQFF	TGTGCCAGCAGTGAAGGACGGGCGAGCGGGAGGGGCAATGAGCAGTTCTTC
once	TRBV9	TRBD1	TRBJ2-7	CASSREGTDIYEQYF	TGTGCCAGCAGCCGAGAGGGGACAGACATCTACGAGCAGTACTTC
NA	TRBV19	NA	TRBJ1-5	CASDGGLRKQPQHF	TGTGCCAGTGATGGAGGGCTGAGAAAACAGCCCCAGCATTTT
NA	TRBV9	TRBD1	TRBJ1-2	CASSIGTGDYGYTF	TGTGCCAGCAGCATCGGGACAGGGGACTATGGCTACACCTTC
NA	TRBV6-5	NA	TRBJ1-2	CASQPLDRDNYGYTF	TGTGCCAGCCAACCATTGGACAGAGATAACTATGGCTACACCTTC
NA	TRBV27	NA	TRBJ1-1	CASSLTQGRTEAFF	TGTGCCAGCAGCTTGACCCAGGGGCGAACTGAAGCTTTCTTT
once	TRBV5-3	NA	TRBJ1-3	CARSLAPTGLTSGNTIYF	TGTGCCAGAAGCTTGGCTCCCACAGGGTTAACGTCTGGAAACACCATATATTTT
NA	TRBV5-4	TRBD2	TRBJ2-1	CASSLYSGGNNEQFF	TGTGCCAGCAGCCTTTATAGCGGGGGGAACAATGAGCAGTTCTTC
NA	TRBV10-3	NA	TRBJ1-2	CAISERQVGGYTF	TGTGCCATCAGTGAGCGTCAGGTTGGTGGCTACACCTTC
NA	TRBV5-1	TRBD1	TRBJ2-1	CASSPRTGNYNEQFF	TGCGCCAGCAGCCCTAGGACAGGGAACTACAATGAGCAGTTCTTC
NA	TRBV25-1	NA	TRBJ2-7	CASSQGNYEQYF	TGTGCCAGCAGCCAGGGGAACTACGAGCAGTACTTC
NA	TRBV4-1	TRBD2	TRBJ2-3	CASSQDKPFGGRTDTQYF	TGCGCCAGCAGCCAAGATAAACCCTTTGGCGGGAGAACAGATACGCAGTATTTT
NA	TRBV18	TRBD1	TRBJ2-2	CASSPRTGTNTGELFF	TGTGCCAGCTCACCTAGGACAGGGACGAACACCGGGGAGCTGTTTTTT